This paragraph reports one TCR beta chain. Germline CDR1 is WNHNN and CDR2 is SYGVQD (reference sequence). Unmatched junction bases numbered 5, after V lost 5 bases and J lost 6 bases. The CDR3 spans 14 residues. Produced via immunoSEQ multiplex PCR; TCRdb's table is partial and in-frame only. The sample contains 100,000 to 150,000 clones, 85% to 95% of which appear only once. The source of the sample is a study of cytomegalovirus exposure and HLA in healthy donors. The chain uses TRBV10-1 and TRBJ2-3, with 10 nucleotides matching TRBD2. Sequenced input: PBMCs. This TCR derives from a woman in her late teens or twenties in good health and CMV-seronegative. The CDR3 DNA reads TGCGCCAGCAGTAGCGGGGGGGCTACCGATACGCAGTATTTT. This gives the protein CASSSGGATDTQYF.